This record concerns one T cell receptor (beta chain) sequence. These data originate in a study of blood T cell repertoires in COVID-19. Study-wide context: Both acute and convalescent COVID-19 samples were obtained from the United States, Italy and Spain. T cells, B-cell-depleted T cells, or PBMCs provided the cDNA or gDNA that served as material.

The germline gives CDR1 LNHNV, CDR2 YYDKDF (reference sequence). The CDR3 is made up of 14 amino acids. V shed 4 bases and J 3 bases; nucleotides not matched to a gene: 4. In the authors' workflow: Reference gene primer amplification in the assay estimated nucleated cell counts. Clones were sequenced by immunoSEQ multiplex PCR, and TCRdb holds only the in-frame ones, with some missing. V and J calls plus clone size are reproduced from that table; the DNA served to infer D and trimming. The repertoire consists of around 140,000 clones, with 80% occurring once and the leading ten covering 3.5%. The chain employs TRBV15 and TRBJ2-3; 7 bases fit TRBD2. The sequenced sample was peripheral blood. The sequence came from a man aged 70 or older who had recovered from COVID-19. CDR3 DNA sequence: TGTGCCACCAGCACGGGACTACCGACAGATACGCAGTATTTT. Amino acids: CATSTGLPTDTQYF.